A single sample is the source of the 14 T cell receptor beta chains below, sequenced in a study of beta chain features in type 1 diabetes. Findings and limits, study-wide: In every one of the four CD4+ subsets, TCRB CDR3s were moderately but significantly shorter in Type 1 diabetes patients.

Their antigens are not known. Expressed TCRB transcripts were sequenced because the isolated RNA had all been reverse transcribed beforehand. Clones were sequenced by immunoSEQ multiplex PCR, and TCRdb holds only the in-frame ones, with some missing. The table lists roughly 290,000 clones, 15% of them singletons. The sequenced sample was naive CD4+ T cells from blood. These receptors were collected from a man between 18 and 35 years old with type 1 diabetes.

This chain joins TRBV11-2 and TRBJ1-2; D is uncertain. This CDR3 region has 12 residues. Germline loops: CDR1 SGHAT, CDR2 FQNNGV. V dropped 0 bases and J dropped 4 bases, with 3 bases sitting between them. CDR3 amino acids: CASSLDGYGYTF. The CDR3 DNA follows: TGTGCCAGCAGCTTAGACGGCTATGGCTACACCTTC.

V and J are TRBV6-5 and TRBJ2-1; 8 nucleotides agree with TRBD2. J gave up 7 bases and V 6 bases, and 5 bases lay outside the gene matches. Looked up from germline, CDR1 is MNHEY and CDR2 is SVGAGI. The CDR3 has 13 residues. The CDR3 sequence is CASSPGLANEQFF. In nucleotides, the CDR3 is TGTGCCAGCAGCCCCGGACTAGCAAATGAGCAGTTCTTC.

This clone has more than one count but fewer than ten. The chain uses TRBV7-9 and TRBJ2-3, with D possibly matching TRBD1 (6 bases). The CDR3 is 15 amino acids. The germline gives CDR1 SEHNR, CDR2 FQNEAQ (reference sequence). V was pared by 2 bases and J by 2 bases, with 11 bases between. The CDR3: CASSLWQGHTDTQYF. The CDR3 DNA reads as TGTGCCAGCAGCTTATGGCAGGGACACACAGATACGCAGTATTTT.

The J gene is TRBJ1-5, the V gene TRBV18, with TRBD1 as a possible D gene (5 bases). The CDR3 runs 14 residues. Trimming removed 3 bases from V and 4 bases from J, with 10 bases in between. Germline CDR1 reads KGHSH; CDR2 reads LQKENI. This CDR3 reads CASSPGRDNQPQHF. CDR3 sequence (DNA): TGTGCCAGCTCACCCGGCAGGGATAATCAGCCCCAGCATTTT.

The chain joins TRBV11-2 to TRBJ2-1; 10 bases match TRBD2. The germline gives CDR1 SGHAT, CDR2 FQNNGV. Trimming took 6 bases from V and 8 from J; bases not matched to a gene: 13. This CDR3 is built from 16 residues. CDR3 in amino acids: CASRNTAGGPRDEQFF. The CDR3 DNA reads as TGTGCCAGCAGAAACACAGCGGGAGGGCCTAGGGATGAGCAGTTCTTC.

The CDR3 protein is CASSTGMNTGELFF. In DNA, the CDR3 is TGTGCCAGCAGCACCGGGATGAACACCGGGGAGCTGTTTTTT. This chain uses TRBV7-2 with TRBJ2-2; weak D call: TRBD2 (5 bases). The CDR3 spans 14 residues. Germline loops: CDR1 SGHTA, CDR2 FQGNSA. Trimming cost V 5 bases and J 1 base, with 8 bases left between them.

In its sample, this clone was seen a few times. The chain recombines TRBV9 with TRBJ2-1; TRBD2 aligns across 16 bases. Germline trimming cut 4 bases from V and 8 bases from J; bases unmatched to any gene: 12. The length of the CDR3 is 18 residues. Germline CDR1 is SGDLS and CDR2 is YYNGEE. CDR3 DNA: TGTGCCAGCAGCACGGGGGGACTAGCGGGGGGGCTCGGCGATGAGCAGTTCTTC. Protein: CASSTGGLAGGLGDEQFF.

The V call is TRBV5-1, the J call TRBJ2-1, with 10 bases lining up with TRBD1. Germline lookup yields CDR1 SGHRS and CDR2 YFSETQ. J was trimmed by 4 bases and V by 5 bases; bases with no gene match: 9. CDR3 length: 16 amino acids. The CDR3 nucleotides are TGCGCCAGCAGAACTCTTCCGGGACAGGGGTACAATGAGCAGTTCTTC. Protein sequence: CASRTLPGQGYNEQFF. The whole variable domain, filled in from reference TRBV5-1 and TRBJ2-1, reads KAGVTQTPRYLIKTRGQQVTLSCSPISGHRSVSWYQQTPGQGLQFLFEYFSETQRNKGNFPGRFSGRQFSNSRSEMNVSTLELGDSALYLCASRTLPGQGYNEQFFGPGTRLTVL.

The chain has TRBV6-1 and TRBJ1-2; TRBD1 matches 12 bases. Germline V CDR1 and CDR2: MNHNS, SASEGT. The CDR3 contains 15 residues. V shed 4 bases and J 4 bases; nucleotides not matched to a gene: 4. The CDR3 DNA is TGTGCCAGCAGTGTGGGGACAGGGGGCCTCTATGGCTACACCTTC. Protein: CASSVGTGGLYGYTF.

The chain is built from TRBV18 and TRBJ2-1, with 14 bases aligning to TRBD2. The CDR3 runs to 18 residues. V was pared by 2 bases and J by 1 base, with 4 bases of the junction left unmatched. Germline V gene lookup returns CDR1 KGHSH and CDR2 LQKENI. As DNA, the CDR3 is TGTGCCAGCTCACCAACTTGGACTAGCGGGGGGTCCTACAATGAGCAGTTCTTC. It codes for CASSPTWTSGGSYNEQFF.

This clone was observed a few times. V usage is TRBV30 and J usage is TRBJ2-1, with D perhaps TRBD2 (6 bases). V was clipped by 3 bases and J by 12 bases, with 18 bases between them. CDR1 and CDR2 (germline): GTSNPN, SVGIG (reference sequence). This CDR3 contains 13 residues. In DNA form, the CDR3 reads TGTGCCTGGAGCCCCCAGGTTCGCGGGGTGCAGTTCTTC. Translating it yields CAWSPQVRGVQFF.

V usage is TRBV7-9 and J usage is TRBJ2-2; 12 bases map to TRBD1. Unmatched junction bases numbered 5, after V lost 5 bases and J lost 7 bases. Per the germline V gene, CDR1 is SEHNR and CDR2 is FQNEAQ (reference sequence). This CDR3 spans 15 amino acids. CDR3 amino acids: CASSPRDRGLGELFF. The CDR3 DNA sequence: TGTGCCAGCAGCCCACGGGACAGGGGGCTCGGGGAGCTGTTTTTT.

This clone was observed a handful of times. The gene calls are TRBV7-2 and TRBJ2-3, with 9 bases identical to TRBD2. The germline CDR1 and CDR2 sequences are SGHTA and FQGNSA. The CDR3 is 18 amino acids. The V gene end was trimmed by 0 bases and the J gene end by 2 bases; junction bases not matched to a gene: 9. This CDR3 reads CASSLATDLAGYTDTQYF. Written as DNA, the CDR3 is TGTGCCAGCAGCTTAGCGACGGACCTAGCGGGGTACACAGATACGCAGTATTTT.

The chain combines TRBV4-1 with TRBJ1-4; weak D call: TRBD1 (6 bases). The CDR3 totals 13 residues. V lost 0 bases and J 11 bases, leaving 10 bases between the germline ends. Germline CDR1 and CDR2: MGHRA and YSYEKL. DNA of the CDR3: TGCGCCAGCAGCCAAGAGGGGGGGGCGAAACTGTTTTTT. Its translation is CASSQEGGAKLFF.